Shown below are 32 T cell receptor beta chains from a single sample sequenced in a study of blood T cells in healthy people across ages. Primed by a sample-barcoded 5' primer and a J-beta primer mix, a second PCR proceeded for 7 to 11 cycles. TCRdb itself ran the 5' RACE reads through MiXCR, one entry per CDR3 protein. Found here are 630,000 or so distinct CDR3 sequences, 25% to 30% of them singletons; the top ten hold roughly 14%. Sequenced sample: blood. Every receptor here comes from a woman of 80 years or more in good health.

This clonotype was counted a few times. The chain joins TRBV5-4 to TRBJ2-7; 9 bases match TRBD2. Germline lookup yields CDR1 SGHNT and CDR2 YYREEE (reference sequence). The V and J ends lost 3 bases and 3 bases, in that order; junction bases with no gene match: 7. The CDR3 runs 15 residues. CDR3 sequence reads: CASSWGAGGVYEQYF. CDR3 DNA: TGTGCCAGCAGCTGGGGAGCGGGGGGAGTCTACGAGCAGTACTTC.

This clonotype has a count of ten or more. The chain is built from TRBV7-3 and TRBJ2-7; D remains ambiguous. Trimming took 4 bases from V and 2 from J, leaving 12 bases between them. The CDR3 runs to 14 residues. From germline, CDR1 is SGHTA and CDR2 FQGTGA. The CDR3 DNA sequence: TGTGCCAGCAGCTCCGGACCGAGCCCCTACGAGCAGTACTTC. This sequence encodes CASSSGPSPYEQYF.

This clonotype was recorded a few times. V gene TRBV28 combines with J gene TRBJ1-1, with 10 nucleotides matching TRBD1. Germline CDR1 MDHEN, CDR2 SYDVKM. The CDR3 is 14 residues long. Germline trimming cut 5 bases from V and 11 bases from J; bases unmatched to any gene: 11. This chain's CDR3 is CASSAPGTGVWAFF. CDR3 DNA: TGTGCCAGCAGTGCCCCCGGGACAGGGGTATGGGCTTTCTTT.

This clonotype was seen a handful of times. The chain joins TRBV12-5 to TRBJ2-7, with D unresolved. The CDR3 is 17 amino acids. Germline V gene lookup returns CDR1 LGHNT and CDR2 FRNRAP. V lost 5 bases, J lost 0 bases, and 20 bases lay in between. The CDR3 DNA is TGTGCTAGTGGTCCCACCGGCGTAGGGTTCTTCTCCTACGAGCAGTACTTC. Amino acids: CASGPTGVGFFSYEQYF.

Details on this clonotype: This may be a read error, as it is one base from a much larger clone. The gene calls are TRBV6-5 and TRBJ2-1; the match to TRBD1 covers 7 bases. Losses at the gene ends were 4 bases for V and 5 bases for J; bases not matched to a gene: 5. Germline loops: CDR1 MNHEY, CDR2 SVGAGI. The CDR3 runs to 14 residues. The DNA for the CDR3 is TGTGCCAGCAGTTGCCGTGGACAGGACAATGAGCAGTTCTTC. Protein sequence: CASSCRGQDNEQFF.

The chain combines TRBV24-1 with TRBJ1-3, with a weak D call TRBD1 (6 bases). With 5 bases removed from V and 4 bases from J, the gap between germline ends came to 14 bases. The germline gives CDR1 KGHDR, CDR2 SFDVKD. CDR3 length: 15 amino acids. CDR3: CATSVARDIGNTIYF. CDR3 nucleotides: TGTGCCACCAGTGTTGCCCGGGACATCGGAAACACCATATATTTT.

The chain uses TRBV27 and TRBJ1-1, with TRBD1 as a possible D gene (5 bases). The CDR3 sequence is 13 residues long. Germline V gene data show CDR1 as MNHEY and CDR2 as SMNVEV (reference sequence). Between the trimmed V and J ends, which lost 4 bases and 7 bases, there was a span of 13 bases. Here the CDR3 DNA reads TGTGCCAGCAGTTGGGGCGGACTGAATGAAGCTTTCTTT. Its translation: CASSWGGLNEAFF.

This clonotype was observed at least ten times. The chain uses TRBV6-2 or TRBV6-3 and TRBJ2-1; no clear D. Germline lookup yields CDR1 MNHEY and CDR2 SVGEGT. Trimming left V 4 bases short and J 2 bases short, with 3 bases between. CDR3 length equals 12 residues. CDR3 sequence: CASSFTYNEQFF. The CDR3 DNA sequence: TGTGCCAGCAGTTTCACCTACAATGAGCAGTTCTTC.

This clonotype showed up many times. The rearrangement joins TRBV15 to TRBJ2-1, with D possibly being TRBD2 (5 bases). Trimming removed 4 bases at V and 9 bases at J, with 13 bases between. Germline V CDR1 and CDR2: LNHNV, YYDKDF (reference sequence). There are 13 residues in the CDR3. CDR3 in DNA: TGTGCCACCAGCAAGGGTGGGCTAGCTGAGCAGTTCTTC. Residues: CATSKGGLAEQFF.

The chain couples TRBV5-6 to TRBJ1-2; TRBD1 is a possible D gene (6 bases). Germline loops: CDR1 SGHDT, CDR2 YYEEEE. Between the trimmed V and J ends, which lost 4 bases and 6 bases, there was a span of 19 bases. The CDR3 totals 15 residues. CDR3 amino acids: CASSVTSGESDGYTF. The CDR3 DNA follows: TGTGCCAGCAGCGTCACCTCAGGGGAATCGGATGGCTACACCTTC. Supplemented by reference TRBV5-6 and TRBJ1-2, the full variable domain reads DAGVTQSPTHLIKTRGQQVTLRCSPKSGHDTVSWYQQALGQGPQFIFQYYEEEERQRGNFPDRFSGHQFPNYSSELNVNALLLGDSALYLCASSVTSGESDGYTFGSGTRLTVV.

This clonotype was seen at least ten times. The CDR3 sequence is CASSPAAHGEQFF. The CDR3 nucleotides are TGTGCCAGCTCACCGGCCGCGCACGGTGAGCAGTTCTTC. V usage is TRBV18 and J usage is TRBJ2-1; D is unclear. The CDR3 has 13 amino acids. V shed 3 bases and J shed 9 bases, with 12 bases lying between them. From germline, CDR1 is KGHSH and CDR2 LQKENI.

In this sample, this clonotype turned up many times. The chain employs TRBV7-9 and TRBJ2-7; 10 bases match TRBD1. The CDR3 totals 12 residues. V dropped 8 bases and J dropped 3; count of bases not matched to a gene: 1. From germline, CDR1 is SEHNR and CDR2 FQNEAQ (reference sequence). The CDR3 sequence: CASGTGDYEQYF. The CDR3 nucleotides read TGTGCCAGCGGGACAGGGGACTACGAGCAGTACTTC.

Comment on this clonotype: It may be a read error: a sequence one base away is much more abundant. The CDR3 reads CASQDRGRSNQPQHF. DNA for the CDR3: TGTGCCAGCCAGGACAGGGGGCGTAGCAATCAGCCCCAGCATTTT. The chain is built from TRBV7-2 and TRBJ1-5, with TRBD1 matching 11 bases. This CDR3 region has 15 residues. J was trimmed by 0 bases and V by 8 bases; bases with no gene match: 3. From germline, CDR1 is SGHTA and CDR2 FQGNSA.

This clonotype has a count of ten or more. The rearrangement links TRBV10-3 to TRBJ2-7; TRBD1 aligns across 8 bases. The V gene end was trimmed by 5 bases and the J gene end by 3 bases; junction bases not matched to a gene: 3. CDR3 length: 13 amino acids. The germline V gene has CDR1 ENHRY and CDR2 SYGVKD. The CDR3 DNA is TGTGCCATCAGTCCCGGACAGGGCTACGAGCAGTACTTC. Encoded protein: CAISPGQGYEQYF.

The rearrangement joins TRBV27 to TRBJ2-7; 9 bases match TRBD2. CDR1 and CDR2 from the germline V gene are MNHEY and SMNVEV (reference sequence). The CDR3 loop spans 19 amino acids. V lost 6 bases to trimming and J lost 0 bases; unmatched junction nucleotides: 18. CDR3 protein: CASSPTGTSRGYSSYEQYF. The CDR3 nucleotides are TGTGCCAGCAGCCCGACGGGGACTAGCAGGGGGTACAGCTCCTACGAGCAGTACTTC.

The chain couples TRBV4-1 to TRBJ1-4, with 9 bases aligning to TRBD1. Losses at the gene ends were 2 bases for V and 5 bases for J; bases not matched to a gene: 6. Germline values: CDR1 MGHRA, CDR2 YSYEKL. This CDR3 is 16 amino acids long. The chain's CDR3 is CASSQLQGAGNEKLFF. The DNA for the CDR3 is TGCGCCAGCAGCCAACTACAGGGGGCTGGAAATGAAAAACTGTTTTTT.

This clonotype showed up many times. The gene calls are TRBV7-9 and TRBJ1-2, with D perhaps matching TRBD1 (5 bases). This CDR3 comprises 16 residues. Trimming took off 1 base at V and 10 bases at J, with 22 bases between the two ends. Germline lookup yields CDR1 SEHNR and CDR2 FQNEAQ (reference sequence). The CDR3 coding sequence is TGTGCCAGCAGCTTAGAGGGGTGGGCCTCCGGTAATCTCTACACCTTC. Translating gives CASSLEGWASGNLYTF.

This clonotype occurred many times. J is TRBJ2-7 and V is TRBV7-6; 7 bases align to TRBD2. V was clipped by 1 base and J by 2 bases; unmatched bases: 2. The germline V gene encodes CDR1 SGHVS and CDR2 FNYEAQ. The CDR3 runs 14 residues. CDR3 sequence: CASSLGAGPYEQYF. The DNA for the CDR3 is TGTGCCAGCAGCTTAGGAGCGGGGCCCTACGAGCAGTACTTC.

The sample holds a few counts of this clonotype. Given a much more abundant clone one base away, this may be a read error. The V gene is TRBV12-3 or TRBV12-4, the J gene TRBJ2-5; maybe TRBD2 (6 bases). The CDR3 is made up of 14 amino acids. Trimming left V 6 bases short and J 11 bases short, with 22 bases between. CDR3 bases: TGTGCCAGCAGCCGCCGGGGATCCGGGAGTGAGCAGTACTTC. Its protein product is CASSRRGSGSEQYF.

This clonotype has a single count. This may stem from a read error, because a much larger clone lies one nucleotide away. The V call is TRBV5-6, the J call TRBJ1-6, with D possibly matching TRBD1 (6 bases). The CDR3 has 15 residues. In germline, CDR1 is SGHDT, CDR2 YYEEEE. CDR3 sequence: CASSYAGATNPPLHF. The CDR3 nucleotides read TGTGCCAGCAGCTATGCAGGGGCCACTAATCCACCCCTCCACTTT.

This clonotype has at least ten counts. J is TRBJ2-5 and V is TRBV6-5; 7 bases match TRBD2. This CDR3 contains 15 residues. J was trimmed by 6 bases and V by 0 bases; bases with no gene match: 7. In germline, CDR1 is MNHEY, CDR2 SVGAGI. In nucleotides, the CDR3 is TGTGCCAGCAGTTACTCACTAGCGCTGGGGCAGACCCAGTACTTC. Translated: CASSYSLALGQTQYF.

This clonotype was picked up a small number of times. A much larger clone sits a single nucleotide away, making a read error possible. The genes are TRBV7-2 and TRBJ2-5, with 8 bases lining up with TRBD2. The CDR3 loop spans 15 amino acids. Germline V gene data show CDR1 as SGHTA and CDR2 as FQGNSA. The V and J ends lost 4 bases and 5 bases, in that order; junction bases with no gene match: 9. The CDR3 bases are TGTGCCAGCAGCTCCTTCCGGACTAGCTGGGAGACCCAGTACTTC. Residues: CASSSFRTSWETQYF.

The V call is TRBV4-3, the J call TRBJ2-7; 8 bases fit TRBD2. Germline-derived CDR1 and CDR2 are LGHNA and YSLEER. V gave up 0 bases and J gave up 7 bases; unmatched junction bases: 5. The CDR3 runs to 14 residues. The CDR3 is CASSQDTGGGEQYF. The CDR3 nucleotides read TGCGCCAGCAGCCAAGACACGGGGGGGGGGGAGCAGTACTTC.

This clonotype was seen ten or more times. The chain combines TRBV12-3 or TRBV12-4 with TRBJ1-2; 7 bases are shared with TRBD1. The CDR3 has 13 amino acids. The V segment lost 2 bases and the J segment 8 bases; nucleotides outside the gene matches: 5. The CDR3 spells CASSLNRGGGYTF. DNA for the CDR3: TGTGCCAGCAGTTTAAACAGGGGAGGCGGCTACACCTTC.

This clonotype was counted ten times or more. CDR3 loop: CASSLKQGAYNEQFF. The CDR3 nucleotides read TGCGCCAGCAGCTTGAAACAGGGGGCCTACAATGAGCAGTTCTTC. The chain has TRBV5-1 and TRBJ2-1; 8 bases fit TRBD1. The ends lost 1 base at V and 2 bases at J; junction bases unmatched: 2. The CDR3 length is 15 residues. The V gene's germline CDR1 is SGHRS and CDR2 YFSETQ.

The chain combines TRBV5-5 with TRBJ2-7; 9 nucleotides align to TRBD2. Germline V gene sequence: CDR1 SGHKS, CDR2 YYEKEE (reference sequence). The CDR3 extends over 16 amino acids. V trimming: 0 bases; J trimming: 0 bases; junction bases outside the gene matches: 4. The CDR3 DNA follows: TGTGCCAGCAGCTTGGTTGCGGGGGGGCTCTCCTACGAGCAGTACTTC. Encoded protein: CASSLVAGGLSYEQYF.

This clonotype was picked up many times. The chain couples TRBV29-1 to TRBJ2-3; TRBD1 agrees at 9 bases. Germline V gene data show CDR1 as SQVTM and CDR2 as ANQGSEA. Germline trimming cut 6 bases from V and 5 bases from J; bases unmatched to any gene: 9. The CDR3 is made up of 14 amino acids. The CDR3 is CSVSDRGIGDTQYF. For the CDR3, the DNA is TGCAGCGTATCGGACAGGGGTATAGGAGATACGCAGTATTTT.

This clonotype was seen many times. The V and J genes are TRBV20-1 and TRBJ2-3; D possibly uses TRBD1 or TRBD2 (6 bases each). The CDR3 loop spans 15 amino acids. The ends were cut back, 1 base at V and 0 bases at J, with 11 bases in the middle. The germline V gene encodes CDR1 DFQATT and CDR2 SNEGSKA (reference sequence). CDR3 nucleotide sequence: TGCAGTGCTAGAGTCGGGGGCCGTAGCACAGATACGCAGTATTTT. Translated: CSARVGGRSTDTQYF.

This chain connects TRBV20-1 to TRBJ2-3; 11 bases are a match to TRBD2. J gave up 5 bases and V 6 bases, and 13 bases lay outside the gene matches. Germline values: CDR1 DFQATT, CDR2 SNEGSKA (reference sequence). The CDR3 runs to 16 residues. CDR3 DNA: TGCAGTGCGACCCCTACACTAGCGGGAGTGGTAGATACGCAGTATTTT. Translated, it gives CSATPTLAGVVDTQYF.

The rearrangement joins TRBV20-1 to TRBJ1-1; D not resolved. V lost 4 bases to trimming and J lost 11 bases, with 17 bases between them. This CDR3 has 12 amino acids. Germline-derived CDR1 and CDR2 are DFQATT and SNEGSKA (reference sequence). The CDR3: CSATKDGDEAFF. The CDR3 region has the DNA TGCAGTGCTACCAAGGACGGTGACGAGGCTTTCTTT.

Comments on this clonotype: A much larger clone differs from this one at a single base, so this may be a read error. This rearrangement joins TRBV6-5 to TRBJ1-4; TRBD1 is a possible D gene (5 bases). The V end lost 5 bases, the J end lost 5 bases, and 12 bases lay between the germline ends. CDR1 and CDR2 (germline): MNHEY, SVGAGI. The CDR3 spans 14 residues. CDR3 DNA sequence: TGTGCCAGCAGTCGAAGGGGCTACAATGAAAAACTGTTTTTT. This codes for CASSRRGYNEKLFF.

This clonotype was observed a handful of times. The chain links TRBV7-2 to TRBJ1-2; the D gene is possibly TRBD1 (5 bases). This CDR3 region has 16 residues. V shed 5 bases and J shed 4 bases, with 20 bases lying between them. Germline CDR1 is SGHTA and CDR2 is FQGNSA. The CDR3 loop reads CASSAIDQGPSYGYTF. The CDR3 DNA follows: TGTGCCAGCAGCGCAATTGATCAGGGCCCCAGCTATGGCTACACCTTC.